The TCR beta chain under discussion was sequenced for a study of blood T cell repertoires in COVID-19. Study-wide context: The United States, Italy and Spain were the sources of the acute and convalescent COVID-19 samples. Sample material is recorded as cDNA or gDNA derived from T cells, B-cell-depleted T cells, or PBMCs.

Per the original methods: How many nucleated cells were present was estimated from reference gene primer amplification. Sequencing was performed with immunoSEQ multiplex PCR; in TCRdb, only in-frame clones are kept and a portion is missing. The V and J calls and clone size are taken from that table; D and trimming were inferred from the DNA. The sample has around 30,000 clones, 90% to 95% seen once. This CDR3 spans 15 amino acids. V shed 0 bases, J shed 6 bases, and the junction held 5 bases outside the gene matches. Germline V lookup: CDR1 SGHTA, CDR2 FQGNSA. Input material: peripheral blood. This sequence was found in a human donor in a cohort sampled during active COVID-19. V and J are TRBV7-2 and TRBJ2-3, with 8 bases identical to TRBD2. Here the CDR3 DNA reads TGTGCCAGCAGCTTAGCGGGACTAGAGAGGGATACGCAGTATTTT. Encoded protein: CASSLAGLERDTQYF.